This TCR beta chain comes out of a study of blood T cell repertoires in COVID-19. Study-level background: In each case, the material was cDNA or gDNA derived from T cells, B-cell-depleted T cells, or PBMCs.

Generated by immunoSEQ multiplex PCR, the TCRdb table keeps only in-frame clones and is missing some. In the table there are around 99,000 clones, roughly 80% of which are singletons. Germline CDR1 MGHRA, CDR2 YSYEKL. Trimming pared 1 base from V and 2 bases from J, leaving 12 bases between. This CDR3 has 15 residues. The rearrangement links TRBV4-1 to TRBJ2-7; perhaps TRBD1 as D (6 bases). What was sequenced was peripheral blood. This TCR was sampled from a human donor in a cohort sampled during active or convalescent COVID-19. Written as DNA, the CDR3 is TGCGCCAGCAGCCAAGCCCCAGGGGAACCCTACGAGCAGTACTTC. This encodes CASSQAPGEPYEQYF.